Presented here are 24 T cell receptor beta chains from one specimen sequenced in a study of early T cells in non-severe SARS-CoV-2 infection (TCRdb year 2021). Library prep was done by 5' RACE. Sequenced on a NextSeq 500. Clones were called with MiXCR by TCRdb after fastp trimmed the public reads at Q25, and only in-frame beta chains were retained. CDR3 protein duplicates are merged, each entry listing the most common genes and DNA. The sample records 83,000 or so distinct CDR3 sequences, 8% to 13% of which are singletons. 6.5% to 9% of the sample lies in the top ten. The specimen comprised whole blood, sampled at baseline. The receptors derive from an adult who was a healthcare worker with PCR-confirmed SARS-CoV-2 infection or an uninfected control (not recorded which).

This clonotype was recorded only once. CDR3 protein: CASSGGRGQGTDTQYF. DNA for the CDR3: TGTGCCAGCAGCGGGGGTCGCGGACAGGGCACAGATACGCAGTATTTT. The rearrangement uses TRBV13 and TRBJ2-3, with 7 bases identical to TRBD1. The CDR3 consists of 16 residues. Germline loops: CDR1 PRHDT, CDR2 FYEKMQ (reference sequence). V lost 5 bases, J lost 1 base, and 9 bases stayed unmatched.

The chain combines TRBV4-2 with TRBJ2-1, with D possibly matching TRBD2 (5 bases). From germline, CDR1 is LGHNA and CDR2 YNFKEQ. Trimming left V 4 bases short and J 6 bases short, with 16 bases between. This CDR3 is built from 15 residues. The CDR3 loop reads CASSPRVSRANEQFF. In DNA form, the CDR3 reads TGTGCCAGCAGCCCGAGGGTGAGTAGGGCCAATGAGCAGTTCTTC.

This clonotype has just a few counts. The chain couples TRBV20-1 to TRBJ1-1; 7 bases match TRBD1. Germline CDR1 and CDR2: DFQATT and SNEGSKA (reference sequence). Unmatched junction bases numbered 16, after V lost 5 bases and J lost 4 bases. The CDR3 contains 16 residues. CDR3 amino acids: CSAPRDSLASGTEAFF. In nucleotides, the CDR3 is TGCAGTGCTCCGAGGGACAGCCTCGCGAGTGGCACTGAAGCTTTCTTT.

This clonotype was observed many times. The chain couples TRBV28 to TRBJ2-1; D remains unclear. Trimming shortened V by 5 bases and J by 6 bases, and 11 bases separated the two germline ends. The CDR3 sequence is 13 residues long. Germline V lookup: CDR1 MDHEN, CDR2 SYDVKM. The CDR3 region is CASSIPDVNEQFF. The DNA for the CDR3 is TGTGCCAGCAGTATACCGGATGTCAATGAGCAGTTCTTC.

The chain joins TRBV7-2 to TRBJ2-3; 7 positions match TRBD2. CDR3 length: 15 amino acids. The germline V gene has CDR1 SGHTA and CDR2 FQGNSA. With V trimmed by 0 bases and J by 1 base, 1 base remained unmatched. The CDR3 sequence is CASSLAAGRTDTQYF. CDR3 bases: TGTGCCAGCAGCTTAGCAGCGGGGCGCACAGATACGCAGTATTTT.

This clonotype showed up many times. The V gene is TRBV14, the J gene TRBJ2-1; D assignment may be TRBD1 or TRBD2 (6 bases each). The CDR3 runs to 17 residues. V lost 4 bases and J lost 5, with 21 bases in between. Germline CDR1 and CDR2: SGHDN and FVKESK. CDR3 in amino acids: CASSPLSGGHLHNEQFF. The CDR3 DNA is TGTGCCAGCAGCCCCCTTTCCGGGGGACACCTGCACAATGAGCAGTTCTTC. Using reference TRBV14 and TRBJ2-1 for the parts outside the CDR3, the full variable domain is EAGVTQFPSHSVIEKGQTVTLRCDPISGHDNLYWYRRVMGKEIKFLLHFVKESKQDESGMPNNRFLAERTGGTYSTLKVQPAELEDSGVYFCASSPLSGGHLHNEQFFGPGTRLTVL.

The chain combines TRBV19 with TRBJ2-3; the D is unclear. Germline lookup yields CDR1 LNHDA and CDR2 SQIVND (reference sequence). V was cut by 6 bases and J by 3 bases, with 4 bases left in between. The CDR3 is 11 amino acids. CDR3 nucleotide sequence: TGTGCCAGTAGACTGACAGATACGCAGTATTTT. Encoded protein: CASRLTDTQYF.

The gene calls are TRBV6-6 and TRBJ2-5; tentatively, D is TRBD1 (5 bases). The CDR3 is made up of 15 amino acids. V shed 2 bases and J shed 1 base, with 11 bases lying between them. CDR1 is MNHNY, CDR2 SVGAGI, per germline (reference sequence). The CDR3 loop is CASSYTGTFQETQYF. The CDR3 DNA follows: TGTGCCAGCAGTTACACAGGTACCTTCCAAGAGACCCAGTACTTC.

This clonotype was seen at least ten times. The genes are TRBV20-1 and TRBJ1-1; D possibly corresponds to TRBD1 (6 bases). The germline CDR1 and CDR2 sequences are DFQATT and SNEGSKA (reference sequence). The CDR3 covers 13 residues. Trimming took off 4 bases at V and 1 base at J, with 10 bases between the two ends. DNA of the CDR3: TGCAGTGCTACGAGGGGGGGGAACACTGAAGCTTTCTTT. Protein product: CSATRGGNTEAFF.

This clonotype was detected a few times. This chain uses TRBV7-2 with TRBJ2-1; D gene unclear. V lost 1 base, J lost 3 bases, and 10 bases lay in between. This CDR3 has 15 residues. The germline CDR1 and CDR2 sequences are SGHTA and FQGNSA. The CDR3 reads CASSLVVGSYNEQFF. CDR3 nucleotides: TGTGCCAGCAGCTTAGTAGTGGGCAGCTACAATGAGCAGTTCTTC.

This clonotype showed up just a few times. The chain carries TRBV5-1 and TRBJ2-2; tentatively, D is TRBD1 (6 bases). Germline CDR1 reads SGHRS; CDR2 reads YFSETQ. V gave up 0 bases and J gave up 6 bases, with 12 bases separating them. This CDR3 spans 15 amino acids. The CDR3 sequence is CASSLEGVTSGELFF. As DNA, the CDR3 is TGCGCCAGCAGCTTGGAGGGGGTTACGTCCGGGGAGCTGTTTTTT.

This clonotype has more than one count but fewer than ten. This chain connects TRBV24-1 to TRBJ2-1, with D possibly matching TRBD1 (6 bases). This CDR3 region has 13 residues. Trimming stripped 3 bases from V and 8 bases from J, with 10 bases between. Germline values: CDR1 KGHDR, CDR2 SFDVKD. CDR3 DNA sequence: TGTGCCACCAGTGATGTTGGGGGCGATGAGCAGTTCTTC. Translation gives CATSDVGGDEQFF.

The chain couples TRBV20-1 to TRBJ2-1, with TRBD2 identical over 12 bases. CDR1 DFQATT and CDR2 SNEGSKA come from the germline V gene (reference sequence). V lost 0 bases, J lost 6 bases, and 18 bases stayed unmatched. The CDR3 loop spans 20 amino acids. The CDR3, as DNA: TGCAGTGCTAGAGATCTCTTGGCTAGCGGGAGGGCCACCGGTTTCAATGAGCAGTTCTTC. This codes for CSARDLLASGRATGFNEQFF.

This clonotype was picked up many times. The V and J genes are TRBV27 and TRBJ2-3; 7 bases fit TRBD2. Germline V gene data show CDR1 as MNHEY and CDR2 as SMNVEV (reference sequence). CDR3 length equals 13 residues. Trimming took 2 bases from V and 5 from J; bases not matched to a gene: 1. DNA of the CDR3: TGTGCCAGCAGTTTAGGGAGGGGAGATACGCAGTATTTT. This sequence encodes CASSLGRGDTQYF.

This clonotype has at least ten counts. The V call is TRBV20-1, the J call TRBJ2-7; 7 bases line up with TRBD1. Germline V lookup: CDR1 DFQATT, CDR2 SNEGSKA (reference sequence). The CDR3 runs 14 residues. Germline trimming cut 6 bases from V and 3 bases from J; bases unmatched to any gene: 11. The CDR3 reads CSAFDRVDYYEQYF. The CDR3 nucleotides are TGCAGTGCCTTCGACAGGGTGGATTACTACGAGCAGTACTTC.

This clonotype has only a few counts. The CDR3 nucleotides read TGTGCCAGCAGCTTGGGACTAGCGCGTTCAGATACGCAGTATTTT. Its translation: CASSLGLARSDTQYF. This chain uses TRBV7-6 with TRBJ2-3; TRBD2 agrees at 10 bases. The CDR3 covers 15 residues. Germline trimming cut 3 bases from V and 4 bases from J; bases unmatched to any gene: 4. Germline CDR1 is SGHVS and CDR2 is FNYEAQ.

In its sample, this clonotype was seen a few times. The V and J genes are TRBV27 and TRBJ2-1; D is undetermined. CDR3 size: 14 residues. V was pared by 7 bases and J by 10 bases, with 20 bases between. The V gene's germline CDR1 is MNHEY and CDR2 SMNVEV (reference sequence). The CDR3: CASTRRPESAEQFF. The DNA for the CDR3 is TGTGCCAGCACTCGCCGGCCGGAGTCTGCCGAGCAGTTCTTC.

In this sample, this clonotype turned up a few times. V usage is TRBV27 and J usage is TRBJ1-1; the D gene is possibly TRBD1 (6 bases). The CDR3 covers 16 residues. Germline V gene lookup returns CDR1 MNHEY and CDR2 SMNVEV (reference sequence). With 5 bases removed from V and 0 bases from J, the gap between germline ends came to 16 bases. CDR3 in amino acids: CASSPSRTVLNTEAFF. The CDR3, as DNA: TGTGCCAGCAGTCCCTCCAGGACAGTTCTGAACACTGAAGCTTTCTTT.

The chain combines TRBV10-2 with TRBJ2-7; perhaps TRBD1 as D (5 bases). V was pared by 3 bases and J by 9 bases, with 12 bases between. The V gene's germline CDR1 is WSHSY and CDR2 SAAADI. CDR3 size: 12 residues. CDR3 region: CASSDTVRGQYF. CDR3 DNA: TGCGCCAGCAGTGATACAGTTAGGGGGCAGTACTTC.

The chain carries TRBV3-1 and TRBJ2-4; TRBD1 is a possible D gene (5 bases). This CDR3 comprises 15 residues. Trimming removed 3 bases at V and 0 bases at J, with 9 bases between. The germline V gene encodes CDR1 LGHDT and CDR2 YNNKEL (reference sequence). CDR3 sequence (DNA): TGTGCCAGCAGCCATTACAGGCTAGCCAAAAACATTCAGTACTTC. Protein: CASSHYRLAKNIQYF.

This chain links TRBV6-1 with TRBJ1-2, with D perhaps matching TRBD1 (5 bases). Germline loops: CDR1 MNHNS, CDR2 SASEGT. The CDR3 sequence is 16 residues long. The V and J ends lost 5 bases and 4 bases respectively, with 20 bases between them. CDR3: CASSPLGGKETYGYTF. The CDR3 coding sequence is TGTGCCAGCAGTCCCCTGGGGGGGAAGGAAACCTATGGCTACACCTTC.

By sample share, this clonotype is medium-sized. CDR3 protein: CASSIRDTGELFF. The CDR3 bases are TGTGCCAGCAGTATCAGGGACACCGGGGAGCTGTTTTTT. The V and J genes are TRBV25-1 and TRBJ2-2; perhaps TRBD1 as D (5 bases). Trimming removed 5 bases at V and 3 bases at J, with 7 bases between. CDR3 size: 13 residues. Germline V lookup: CDR1 MGHDK, CDR2 SYGVNS.

This clonotype was found many times. The chain couples TRBV25-1 to TRBJ2-1, with 10 positions matching TRBD2. The V gene end was trimmed by 3 bases and the J gene end by 9 bases; junction bases not matched to a gene: 8. This CDR3 is 15 amino acids long. CDR1 MGHDK and CDR2 SYGVNS come from the germline V gene. CDR3 in DNA: TGTGCCAGCAGTGAGGCTAGCGGGAGTTGGGGTGAGCAGTTCTTC. Protein product: CASSEASGSWGEQFF.

This clonotype has ten or more counts. This chain connects TRBV28 to TRBJ1-5; D is unclear. The length of the CDR3 is 14 residues. Germline lookup yields CDR1 MDHEN and CDR2 SYDVKM. The germline V and J ends were trimmed by 2 bases and 4 bases, with 9 bases remaining between them. The CDR3 here is CASSLAGDNQPQHF. The CDR3 DNA reads as TGTGCCAGCAGTTTAGCCGGGGATAATCAGCCCCAGCATTTT. Full variable domain (rest looked up from reference TRBV28 and TRBJ1-5): DVKVTQSSRYLVKRTGEKVFLECVQDMDHENMFWYRQDPGLGLRLIYFSYDVKMKEKGDIPEGYSVSREKKERFSLILESASTNQTSMYLCASSLAGDNQPQHFGDGTRLSIL.